This TCR beta chain emerged from a study of T cells in localized non-small cell lung cancer. Findings and limits, study-wide: A median roughly 50 of the top 100 tumor clones appeared in adjacent lung. A single tumor region was sequenced, leaving heterogeneity possible. Greater blood T cell density accompanied longer overall survival. Clonality peaked in uninvolved adjacent lung rather than tumor.

The CDR3 has 17 residues. Germline CDR1 reads SGHRS; CDR2 reads YFSETQ. Trimming removed 4 bases from V and 2 bases from J; junction bases left unmatched: 11. A note on this clone: Its antigen is still unknown.

Only in-frame clones appear in the TCRdb table, and some are missing; sequencing was by immunoSEQ multiplex PCR. The sample shows some 51,000 clones, 75% to 90% of them seen only once. The sample was peripheral blood, taken before any cancer treatment. The receptor was derived from a woman aged 40-69 years with stage I lung adenocarcinoma. This chain connects TRBV5-1 to TRBJ1-4; 7 positions agree with TRBD1. The CDR3 DNA reads TGCGCCAGCAGCCCCTCACTAGGGGGCGGGACTAATGAAAAACTGTTTTTT. Translating it yields CASSPSLGGGTNEKLFF.